Presented here are 9 T cell receptor beta chains from one specimen sequenced in a study of blood T cell repertoires in COVID-19. Profiled with immunoSEQ multiplex PCR; TCRdb holds only in-frame clones, not every one. The sample shows under 200,000 clones, approximately 80% of them seen only once. Sequenced sample: peripheral blood. The receptors stem from a woman of 80 years or more with active or convalescent COVID-19.

This clone was picked up a small number of times. The rearrangement uses TRBV11-2 and TRBJ1-6, with a tentative D call TRBD1 (5 bases). Germline CDR1 is SGHAT and CDR2 is FQNNGV. V lost 4 bases to trimming and J lost 5 bases, with 9 bases between them. The length of the CDR3 is 14 residues. The CDR3 DNA sequence: TGTGCCAGCAGCTCCATGACAGATAATTCACCCCTCCACTTT. It is translated as CASSSMTDNSPLHF.

The CDR3 DNA sequence: TGTGCCAGCAGCGTAGATGGGGGACAGGGAGTGAATGAGCAGTTCTTC. Translated: CASSVDGGQGVNEQFF. V usage is TRBV9 and J usage is TRBJ2-1, with 9 bases lining up with TRBD1. The CDR3 contains 16 residues. With 0 bases clipped from V and 7 bases from J, the junction kept 8 bases outside the gene matches. From germline, CDR1 is SGDLS and CDR2 YYNGEE.

The gene calls are TRBV10-3 and TRBJ1-1; D uncertain. CDR1 ENHRY and CDR2 SYGVKD come from the germline V gene. V was clipped by 6 bases and J by 0 bases, with 8 bases between them. This CDR3 has 13 residues. The CDR3 nucleotides read TGTGCCATCAGACTAAATATGAACACTGAAGCTTTCTTT. This codes for CAIRLNMNTEAFF.

This chain links TRBV20-1 with TRBJ2-7, with no clear D. There are 11 residues in the CDR3. Germline V CDR1 and CDR2: DFQATT, SNEGSKA (reference sequence). Trimming left V 6 bases short and J 6 bases short, with 12 bases between. CDR3 DNA sequence: TGCAGTGCCCTTACGGTTCCCGAGCAGTACTTC. Translation gives CSALTVPEQYF.

V gene TRBV28 combines with J gene TRBJ1-3, with D perhaps matching TRBD1 (6 bases). Trimming took off 3 bases at V and 4 bases at J, with 10 bases between the two ends. Germline V CDR1 and CDR2: MDHEN, SYDVKM. The CDR3 has 14 residues. DNA of the CDR3: TGTGCCAGCAGTTTTGGACAGCGAGGAAACACCATATATTTT. As protein: CASSFGQRGNTIYF. The whole variable domain, filled in from reference TRBV28 and TRBJ1-3, reads DVKVTQSSRYLVKRTGEKVFLECVQDMDHENMFWYRQDPGLGLRLIYFSYDVKMKEKGDIPEGYSVSREKKERFSLILESASTNQTSMYLCASSFGQRGNTIYFGEGSWLTVV.

Turning to this clone: At one boundary the junction diverges from the germline segment, which might be a read error. The CDR3 region has the DNA TGTGCTAGCAGCCAGGGACTAGCGGGATTTGGTACGCAGTATTTT. It translates to CASSQGLAGFGTQYF. The chain recombines TRBV7-7 with TRBJ2-3; TRBD2 agrees at 13 bases. Germline CDR1 reads SSHAT; CDR2 reads FNYEAQ (reference sequence). This CDR3 has 15 residues.

The rearrangement joins TRBV18 to TRBJ2-2, with no clear D. Trimming shortened V by 3 bases and J by 4 bases, and 3 bases separated the two germline ends. This CDR3 is 12 amino acids long. The germline V gene has CDR1 KGHSH and CDR2 LQKENI. The CDR3: CASSPLTGELFF. The CDR3, as DNA: TGTGCCAGCTCACCCCTCACCGGGGAGCTGTTTTTT. The entire variable domain, with the rest obtained from reference TRBV18 and TRBJ2-2, is as follows: NAGVMQNPRHLVRRRGQEARLRCSPMKGHSHVYWYRQLPEEGLKFMVYLQKENIIDESGMPKERFSAEFPKEGPSILRIQQVVRGDSAAYFCASSPLTGELFFGEGSRLTVL.

The chain recombines TRBV6-1 with TRBJ1-1, with D tentatively TRBD1 (5 bases). This CDR3 has 14 amino acids. Germline V gene data show CDR1 as MNHNS and CDR2 as SASEGT. Trimming removed 5 bases at V and 0 bases at J, with 10 bases between. DNA for the CDR3: TGTGCCAGCAGTTCCTCAGGGATGAACACTGAAGCTTTCTTT. The encoded protein is CASSSSGMNTEAFF.

J is TRBJ2-7 and V is TRBV6-6; 8 nucleotides line up with TRBD1. The germline V gene encodes CDR1 MNHNY and CDR2 SVGAGI (reference sequence). The CDR3 is made up of 15 amino acids. V shed 6 bases, J shed 5 bases, and the junction held 12 bases outside the gene matches. This CDR3 is CASSSLLTGVHEQYF. The CDR3 bases are TGTGCCAGCAGCTCCCTCCTGACAGGGGTGCACGAGCAGTACTTC.